A single sample gave rise to the 24 T cell receptor beta chains below, sequenced in a study of T cells in women clearing cervical HPV infection. Clones were read by immunoSEQ multiplex PCR, and TCRdb kept only the in-frame ones, dropping some. Its clone listing holds around 40,000 clones. The specimen sequenced was blood buffy coat. These receptors all stem from a woman aged 18 to 69 with a cervical HPV16 infection that either progressed to CIN3+ or cleared (not recorded which).

CDR3 in amino acids: CASTSIHPLDQPQYF. The DNA read from the CDR3 is TGTGCCAGTACTAGTATCCACCCCTTAGATCAGCCG. The genes are TRBV19 and TRBJ2-3; D is unclear. The DNA ends 3 residues before the CDR3 does, and the rest of the CDR3 is filled in from the germline J gene. Germline loops: CDR1 LNHDA, CDR2 SQIVND (reference sequence). The CDR3 covers 15 residues.

Notes on this clone: Sequencing ends 3 residues short of the CDR3 end; the germline J gene provides the rest. The V and J genes are TRBV7-3 and TRBJ1-6; 7 nucleotides line up with TRBD1. There are 15 residues in the CDR3. Germline V CDR1 and CDR2: SGHTA, FQGTGA. The junction had 4 bases not matched to a gene; V was cut back by 1 base and J by 7 bases. CDR3 sequence reads: CASSLMGTVNSPLHF. The DNA read from the CDR3 is TGTGCCAGCAGCTTAATGGGGACAGTGAATTCACCC.

Note on this clone: The sequenced fragment ends 3 residues before the CDR3 boundary, so the rest is inferred from the germline J gene. This chain joins TRBV7-9 and TRBJ2-2; TRBD1 might be the D (5 bases). Germline values: CDR1 SEHNR, CDR2 FQNEAQ (reference sequence). V was trimmed by 5 bases and J by 6 bases, leaving 13 bases between them. The CDR3 is made up of 14 amino acids. The CDR3 reads CASSATQGSGELFF. CDR3 DNA (partial): TGTGCCAGCAGCGCTACTCAGGGATCCGGGGAG.

A word on this clone: The read ends 3 residues before the CDR3 terminus; that terminus is restored from the germline J gene. The V call is TRBV2, the J call TRBJ1-1, with D perhaps matching TRBD1 (5 bases). The CDR3 runs to 13 residues. Germline values: CDR1 SNHLY, CDR2 FYNNEI. V was clipped by 5 bases and J by 1 base, with 8 bases between them. The CDR3 region is CASSRQTNTEAFF. The DNA read from the CDR3 is TGTGCCAGCAGTCGACAGACGAACACTGAA.

About this clone itself: The read halts 3 residues ahead of the CDR3 end, with the missing end drawn from the germline J gene. V gene TRBV5-1 combines with J gene TRBJ2-1, with TRBD2 matching over 12 bases. This CDR3 has 18 amino acids. V shed 4 bases, J shed 1 base, and the junction held 9 bases outside the gene matches. Germline V gene sequence: CDR1 SGHRS, CDR2 YFSETQ. The CDR3 reads CASSQNPSGRESYNEQFF. The sequenced part of the CDR3 DNA is TGCGCCAGCAGCCAAAACCCTAGCGGGAGGGAATCCTACAATGAG.

CDR3 region: CASSLAAQGSEKLFF. CDR3 bases read: TGTGCCAGCAGCTTGGCAGCACAGGGAAGCGAAAAA. The V call is TRBV5-6, the J call TRBJ1-4, with D tentatively TRBD1 (6 bases). The read gets to within 3 residues of the CDR3 end, and the germline J gene fills in the rest. V lost 0 bases, J lost 8 bases, and 14 bases lay in between. The CDR3 totals 15 residues. Germline CDR1 reads SGHDT; CDR2 reads YYEEEE.

As regards this clone: The read gets to within 3 residues of the CDR3 end, and the germline J gene fills in the rest. This chain connects TRBV5-1 to TRBJ2-2; unclear D gene. Trimming stripped 5 bases from V and 4 bases from J, with 6 bases between. The CDR3 runs 12 residues. Germline assignment: CDR1 SGHRS and CDR2 YFSETQ. This chain's CDR3 is CASRATTGELFF. The CDR3 bases that were read are TGCGCCAGCAGAGCCACCACCGGGGAG.

For this clone: The missing CDR3 end, 3 residues past where the read stops, is filled in from the germline J gene. The chain links TRBV30 to TRBJ1-1; no definite D call. The CDR3 extends over 13 amino acids. Germline CDR1 is GTSNPN and CDR2 is SVGIG (reference sequence). Trimming cost V 1 base and J 4 bases, with 10 bases left between them. The CDR3 here is CAWSGQVRTEAFF. CDR3 DNA (partial): TGTGCCTGGAGTGGGCAGGTCCGCACTGAA.

On this clone itself: Sequencing ends 3 residues short of the CDR3 end; the germline J gene provides the rest. The genes are TRBV11-3 and TRBJ1-2; no firm D call. The V gene's germline CDR1 is SGHNT and CDR2 YENEEA. The CDR3 is 13 amino acids. Trimming left V 0 bases short and J 4 bases short, with 6 bases between. CDR3 DNA, as far as it was read: TGTGCCAGCAGCTTAGATCACGGCTATGGC. The encoded protein is CASSLDHGYG. The whole CDR3 protein is CASSLDHGYGYTF.

Details on this clone: The read gets to within 3 residues of the CDR3 end, and the germline J gene fills in the rest. This chain links TRBV20-1 with TRBJ2-1; TRBD2 matches 12 bases. This CDR3 has 15 amino acids. CDR1 DFQATT and CDR2 SNEGSKA come from the germline V gene (reference sequence). The junction had 8 bases not matched to a gene; V was cut back by 4 bases and J by 7 bases. The sequenced part of the CDR3 DNA is TGCAGTGCTACTGGTAAACTAGCGGGAGGAAATGAG. This codes for CSATGKLAGGNE. The entire CDR3 protein is CSATGKLAGGNEQFF.

With regard to this clone: The observed sequence ends 3 residues before the CDR3 terminus, with the missing tail filled in from the germline J gene. The chain couples TRBV10-3 to TRBJ2-3; D perhaps matches TRBD2 (7 bases). Trimming took 6 bases from V and 2 from J, leaving 21 bases between them. This CDR3 is built from 17 residues. Germline loops: CDR1 ENHRY, CDR2 SYGVKD. The sequenced CDR3 bases are TGTGCCATCAGCGAAGGTATCGTGCGGGGGCCCACAGATACG. Its translation is CAISEGIVRGPTDT. From start to end, the CDR3 is CAISEGIVRGPTDTQYF.

As concerns this clone: The read ends 3 residues before the CDR3 terminus; that terminus is restored from the germline J gene. The J gene is TRBJ2-1, the V gene TRBV20-1; 10 positions match TRBD2. Trimming at V came to 3 bases and at J to 3 bases, leaving 5 bases not matched to a gene. CDR1 is DFQATT, CDR2 SNEGSKA, per germline (reference sequence). This CDR3 spans 15 amino acids. The CDR3 reads CSARVGTSVYNEQFF. The covered CDR3 bases are TGCAGTGCTAGGGTAGGGACTAGCGTCTACAATGAG.

To note about this clone: Sequencing ends 3 residues short of the CDR3 end; the germline J gene provides the rest. The rearrangement joins TRBV30 to TRBJ2-4; D is possibly TRBD1 (6 bases). Germline V gene data show CDR1 as GTSNPN and CDR2 as SVGIG (reference sequence). The CDR3 extends over 13 amino acids. The CDR3 protein is CAWSLGGFEGQYF. CDR3 DNA (partial): TGTGCCTGGAGTCTAGGGGGATTCGAGGGT. Filled out from reference TRBV30 and TRBJ2-4, the complete variable domain reads SQTIHQWPATLVQPVGSPLSLECTVEGTSNPNLYWYRQAAGRGLQLLFYSVGIGQISSEVPQNLSASRPQDRQFILSSKKLLLSDSGFYLCAWSLGGFEGQYFGAGTRLSVL.

The DNA read from the CDR3 is TGTGCCAGCAGTGAACAGGGGGCTCCCACTGAA. Translating it yields CASSEQGAPTE. The CDR3 in its entirety is CASSEQGAPTEAFF. This sequence joins TRBV6-1 and TRBJ1-1; the match to TRBD1 covers 8 bases. From the germline J gene comes the end of the CDR3, since the read stops 3 residues before it. The germline CDR1 and CDR2 sequences are MNHNS and SASEGT. The CDR3 totals 14 residues. V gave up 2 bases and J gave up 4 bases; unmatched junction bases: 3.

Here the CDR3 reads CAIPWGGSNEKLFF. Partial CDR3 DNA: TGTGCCATCCCTTGGGGGGGATCTAATGAAAAA. J is TRBJ1-4 and V is TRBV7-9; D is possibly TRBD1 (5 bases). Coverage ceases 3 residues before the CDR3 finishes, and the germline J gene fills in the end. Between the trimmed V and J ends, which lost 10 bases and 3 bases, there was a span of 15 bases. From germline, CDR1 is SEHNR and CDR2 FQNEAQ (reference sequence). The length of the CDR3 is 14 residues. Full variable domain (outside the CDR3, taken from reference TRBV7-9 and TRBJ1-4): DTGVSQNPRHKITKRGQNVTFRCDPISEHNRLYWYRQTLGQGPEFLTYFQNEAQLEKSRLLSDRFSAERPKGSFSTLEIQRTEQGDSAMYLCAIPWGGSNEKLFFGSGTQLSVL.

Incomplete CDR3 DNA: TGTGCCAGCAGCTTATCCGAACGGACG. It is translated as CASSLSERT. The whole CDR3 sequence reads CASSLSERTQYF. This rearrangement joins TRBV11-2 to TRBJ2-3; D not certain. The CDR3 is cut off 3 residues early in the read; its end comes from the germline J gene. This CDR3 is built from 12 residues. Looked up from germline, CDR1 is SGHAT and CDR2 is FQNNGV.

As concerns this clone: The CDR3 end is not reached by the read, which stops 3 residues before it; the germline J gene fills it in. This sequence joins TRBV5-1 and TRBJ2-7; perhaps TRBD2 as D (5 bases). The CDR3 contains 14 residues. Looked up from germline, CDR1 is SGHRS and CDR2 is YFSETQ. The V end lost 2 bases, the J end lost 3 bases, and 12 bases lay between the germline ends. Incomplete CDR3 DNA: TGCGCCAGCAGCTTTGGGCAGACTAACTACGAG. Residues: CASSFGQTNYE. In full, the CDR3 reads CASSFGQTNYEQYF.

On this clone itself: The observed sequence ends 3 residues before the CDR3 terminus, with the missing tail filled in from the germline J gene. The chain links TRBV20-1 to TRBJ2-1; 11 positions match TRBD2. Per germline, CDR1 DFQATT and CDR2 SNEGSKA (reference sequence). Trimming removed 3 bases from V and 9 bases from J; junction bases left unmatched: 10. The CDR3 consists of 15 residues. The part of the CDR3 DNA that was read is TGCAGTGCTAGTTTCGCTAGCGGGAGGTGGAGTGAG. The encoded protein is CSASFASGRWSE. The full CDR3 protein is CSASFASGRWSEQFF.

Comment on this clone: The read ends 3 residues before the CDR3 terminus; that terminus is restored from the germline J gene. The rearrangement links TRBV28 to TRBJ2-7; D is possibly TRBD2 (6 bases). V lost 4 bases and J 3 bases, leaving 22 bases between the germline ends. CDR1 and CDR2 (germline): MDHEN, SYDVKM. The CDR3 totals 17 residues. The sequenced part of the CDR3 DNA is TGTGCCAGCAGTTCCCTTCTGGGGGGAATGGGGATCTACGAG. As protein: CASSSLLGGMGIYE. The whole CDR3 reads CASSSLLGGMGIYEQYF. Full variable domain (rest looked up from reference TRBV28 and TRBJ2-7): DVKVTQSSRYLVKRTGEKVFLECVQDMDHENMFWYRQDPGLGLRLIYFSYDVKMKEKGDIPEGYSVSREKKERFSLILESASTNQTSMYLCASSSLLGGMGIYEQYFGPGTRLTVT.

Turning to this clone: Read data end 3 residues before the CDR3 end; the end is taken from the germline J gene. The J gene is TRBJ2-7, the V gene TRBV6-1; 7 nucleotides match TRBD2. V was pared by 2 bases and J by 0 bases, with 1 base of the junction left unmatched. CDR1 and CDR2 from the germline V gene are MNHNS and SASEGT. The CDR3 covers 14 residues. CDR3 DNA, as far as it was read: TGTGCCAGCAGTGAACAGCGGGACTCCTACGAG. The encoded protein is CASSEQRDSYE. The whole CDR3 protein is CASSEQRDSYEQYF.

A remark on this clone: The read halts 3 residues ahead of the CDR3 end, with the missing end drawn from the germline J gene. The V call is TRBV29-1, the J call TRBJ1-5, with TRBD1 identical over 7 bases. Germline V CDR1 and CDR2: SQVTM, ANQGSEA. CDR3 length: 14 residues. Trimming took 4 bases from V and 3 from J; bases not matched to a gene: 6. Incomplete CDR3 DNA: TGCAGCGTTGCTGCGGACAGGAACAATCAGCCC. Protein: CSVAADRNNQP. The complete CDR3 reads CSVAADRNNQPQHF.

In the case of this clone: The read stops 3 residues short of the end of the CDR3; the missing end is completed from the germline J gene. This chain uses TRBV18 with TRBJ2-5; no definite D call. V lost 3 bases, J lost 4 bases, and 12 bases lay in between. Germline V gives CDR1 KGHSH, CDR2 LQKENI. The CDR3 has 14 amino acids. The sequenced CDR3 bases are TGTGCCAGCTCACCCCCGAGGCCGGGAGAGACC. Its translation: CASSPPRPGET. In full, the CDR3 reads CASSPPRPGETQYF.

About this clone itself: The read ends 3 residues shy of where the CDR3 ends; the end is completed using the germline J gene. The V call is TRBV14, the J call TRBJ2-5, with a weak D call TRBD2 (6 bases). The germline CDR1 and CDR2 sequences are SGHDN and FVKESK. CDR3 size: 14 residues. Incomplete CDR3 DNA: TGTGCCAGCAGCCAAGGAACTAGCACAGATACC. Amino acids: CASSQGTSTDT. The complete CDR3 sequence is CASSQGTSTDTQYF.

About this clone: Read coverage stops 3 residues before the CDR3 terminus; the germline J gene supplies the remainder. V is TRBV6-1 and J is TRBJ2-7, with D perhaps matching TRBD2 (6 bases). Trimming stripped 1 base from V and 6 bases from J, with 7 bases between. The germline V gene has CDR1 MNHNS and CDR2 SASEGT. The CDR3 has 12 residues. Incomplete CDR3 DNA: TGTGCCAGCAGTGAAGGGAGGGTCGAG. This encodes CASSEGRVE. The entire CDR3 protein is CASSEGRVEQYF.